These T cell receptor beta chains were read from a single sample in a study of blood T cell repertoires in COVID-19. Profiled with immunoSEQ multiplex PCR; TCRdb holds only in-frame clones, not every one. The table records tens of thousands of clones, just over 85% of them present only once. The material sequenced was peripheral blood. Every receptor here comes from a woman aged 55-75 years with acute or convalescent COVID-19. The CDR3 runs from the conserved cysteine through the conserved F or W. A D gene is named only where the DNA matches it firmly. Clone size, where shown, is once, few, many, or a class for clones that have expanded.

cdr3_nt cdr3_aa d_call j_call v_call clone_size
TGTGCCACCAGCAGAGATTTGTTCCTCACTAGCACAGATACGCAGTATTTT CATSRDLFLTSTDTQYF - TRBJ2-3 TRBV15 -
TGTGCCAGCAGTTTTCAACAGGGAGGGGCTTTCTTT CASSFQQGGAFF - TRBJ1-1 TRBV12-3/TRBV12-4 -
TGTGCCAGCTCACTCAGACAGAACCCTAACTATGGCTACACCTTC CASSLRQNPNYGYTF - TRBJ1-2 TRBV18 -
TGTGCCAGCAGTTTAGACAGGAGCTCTGGAAACACCATATATTTT CASSLDRSSGNTIYF - TRBJ1-3 TRBV28 -
TGTGCCAGCAGCCAAGTGGGGCAGGCAAACTATGGCTACACCTTC CASSQVGQANYGYTF - TRBJ1-2 TRBV3-1/TRBV3-2 -
TGTGCCAGTAGCAATGACAGGGGCTTCGGTCAGCCCCAGCATTTT CASSNDRGFGQPQHF TRBD1 TRBJ1-5 TRBV19 -
TGTGCCAGCAGCCAAGAGGGGCGGGATGATGGCTACACCTTC CASSQEGRDDGYTF - TRBJ1-2 TRBV3-1/TRBV3-2 -
TGTGCCAGTAGTCCGAGCTTAGCGGGGAGATACCAAGAGACCCAGTACTTC CASSPSLAGRYQETQYF TRBD2 TRBJ2-5 TRBV19 -
TGTGCCATCAGTGAGGGACAATCGTACACTGAAGCTTTCTTT CAISEGQSYTEAFF - TRBJ1-1 TRBV10-3 -
TGTGCCAGCAGTTTACAGGGGCATAATGGCTACACCTTC CASSLQGHNGYTF TRBD1 TRBJ1-2 TRBV2 -
TGTGCCAGTAGAGACTCCGGATCTGGAAACACCATATATTTT CASRDSGSGNTIYF - TRBJ1-3 TRBV19 -
TGCGCCAGCAGCTTGCCTAGCTCCGAGCAGTACTTC CASSLPSSEQYF - TRBJ2-7 TRBV5-1 once
TGTGCCAGCAGCTTAGTAACAGGGCGGGTGCGTCAGCCCCAGCATTTT CASSLVTGRVRQPQHF - TRBJ1-5 TRBV7-2 -
TGTGCCAGTAGTGATACAGGGGAGCAGCCCCAGCATTTT CASSDTGEQPQHF TRBD1 TRBJ1-5 TRBV19 -
TGTGCCAGCGGGACAGGGGGAGCGGGAGTATACGAGCAGTACTTC CASGTGGAGVYEQYF TRBD1 TRBJ2-7 TRBV6-5 -
TGTGCCAGCAGCTTAAATAGCGGGAGGCGAGTGAACACCGGGGAGCTGTTTTTT CASSLNSGRRVNTGELFF TRBD2 TRBJ2-2 TRBV5-4 -
TGTGCCAGCAGCCAAGCGTTAGCGGGGGGGGTAGATACGCAGTATTTT CASSQALAGGVDTQYF TRBD2 TRBJ2-3 TRBV3-1/TRBV3-2 -
TGTGCCAGCAGCTCACAAGAGACCCAGTACTTC CASSSQETQYF - TRBJ2-5 TRBV7-3 -
TGTGCCAGCAGTTTATCGGCACTAGCCGACGAGCAGTACTTC CASSLSALADEQYF - TRBJ2-7 TRBV27 few
TGTGCCAGCAGCTTAGCCGCCGGGACAGGGACCTACGAGCAGTACTTC CASSLAAGTGTYEQYF TRBD1 TRBJ2-7 TRBV7-6 -
TGTGCCAGCAGCCAAAGCACCGGGACAGGGGGCATCACCTACGAGCAGTACTTC CASSQSTGTGGITYEQYF TRBD1 TRBJ2-7 TRBV4-2 -
TGTGCCAGCAGCTTAGTGGCTAGCGGGGGAGGAGAGACCCAGTACTTC CASSLVASGGGETQYF TRBD2 TRBJ2-5 TRBV7-9 -
TGTGCCAGCAGGATCGACAGGGGGCACCAAGAGACCCAGTACTTC CASRIDRGHQETQYF TRBD1 TRBJ2-5 TRBV7-8 -
TGTGCCAGCAGGGGACCAGGGGTGCACGAGCAGTACTTC CASRGPGVHEQYF - TRBJ2-7 TRBV28 -
TGTGCCAGCTCACCGACAGGTCTCTCCTACGAGCAGTACTTC CASSPTGLSYEQYF - TRBJ2-7 TRBV18 -
TGCAGCGTAGGGCCGGGACAGGCCGTTGAAGCTTTCTTT CSVGPGQAVEAFF TRBD1 TRBJ1-1 TRBV29-1 -
TGCGCCAGCAGCTTGGACAGTTCTAGCAATCAGCCCCAGCATTTT CASSLDSSSNQPQHF - TRBJ1-5 TRBV5-1 -
TGTGCCAGCAGTTTGGGACAGTATCAGCCCCAGCATTTT CASSLGQYQPQHF TRBD1 TRBJ1-5 TRBV2 -
TGTGCCAGCAGCGCCGGGACAGGGCAGTATGAAGCTTTCTTT CASSAGTGQYEAFF TRBD1 TRBJ1-1 TRBV5-6 -